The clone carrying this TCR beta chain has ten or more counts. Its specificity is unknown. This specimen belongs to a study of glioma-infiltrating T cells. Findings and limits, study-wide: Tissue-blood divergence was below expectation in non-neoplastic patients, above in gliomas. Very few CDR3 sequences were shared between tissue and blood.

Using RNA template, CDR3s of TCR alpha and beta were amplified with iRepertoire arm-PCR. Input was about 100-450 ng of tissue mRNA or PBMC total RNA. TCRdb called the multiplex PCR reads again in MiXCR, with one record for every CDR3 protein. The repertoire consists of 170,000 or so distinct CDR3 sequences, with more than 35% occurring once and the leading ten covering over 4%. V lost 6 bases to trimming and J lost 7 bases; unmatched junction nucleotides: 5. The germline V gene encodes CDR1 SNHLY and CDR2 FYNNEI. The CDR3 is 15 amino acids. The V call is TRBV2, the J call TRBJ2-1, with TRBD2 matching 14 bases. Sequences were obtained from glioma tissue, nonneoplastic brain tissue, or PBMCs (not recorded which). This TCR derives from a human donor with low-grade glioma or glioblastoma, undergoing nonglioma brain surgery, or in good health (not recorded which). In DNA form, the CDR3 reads TGTGCCAGCAGGGGGGGACTAGCGGGAGCTAATGAGCAGTTCTTC. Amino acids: CASRGGLAGANEQFF.